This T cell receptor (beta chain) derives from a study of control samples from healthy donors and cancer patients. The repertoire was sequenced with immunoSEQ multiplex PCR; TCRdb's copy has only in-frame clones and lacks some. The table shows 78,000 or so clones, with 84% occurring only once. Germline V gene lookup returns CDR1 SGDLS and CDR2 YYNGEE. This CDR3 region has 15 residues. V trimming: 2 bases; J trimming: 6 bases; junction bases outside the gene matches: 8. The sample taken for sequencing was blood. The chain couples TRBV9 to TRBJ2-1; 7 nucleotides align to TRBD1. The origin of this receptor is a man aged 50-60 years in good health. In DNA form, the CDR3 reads TGTGCCAGCAGCGTTAGCAGGGGGAGCGTCAATGAGCAGTTCTTC. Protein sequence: CASSVSRGSVNEQFF.